The rows below give T cell receptor beta chains drawn from one sample of a study of OX40 agonist ivuxolimab in advanced cancers. Profiled with immunoSEQ multiplex PCR; TCRdb holds only in-frame clones, not every one. This table has 99,000 or so clones, 90% to 95% appearing once. Sample: CD4+ or CD8+ T cells sorted from blood, taken in a trial of the OX40 agonist ivuxolimab. These receptors originate from an adult with an advanced solid tumor such as melanoma, head and neck, liver or kidney cancer. Each CDR3 is given with its conserved first and last residue. D genes are given only for firm matches. Only some rows state a clone size, as once, few, many or a class for expanded clones.

D gene	J gene	V gene	clone size	CDR3 protein	CDR3 DNA
TRBD1	TRBJ1-2	TRBV7-8	-	CASSFLQGAYGYTF	TGTGCCAGCAGCTTTCTACAGGGGGCGTATGGCTACACCTTC
-	TRBJ1-4	TRBV11-1	-	CASSGQRLRNEKLFF	TGTGCCAGCAGCGGACAGAGGCTCCGTAATGAAAAACTGTTTTTT
-	TRBJ2-2	TRBV7-3	-	CASSPRETGTGELFF	TGTGCCAGCAGCCCCAGGGAGACAGGCACCGGGGAGCTGTTTTTT
-	TRBJ1-3	TRBV5-1	-	CASRGVGSGNTIYF	TGCGCCAGCCGGGGCGTGGGCTCTGGAAACACCATATATTTT
-	TRBJ1-2	TRBV29-1	-	CSVSDIYGYTF	TGCAGCGTATCGGACATCTATGGCTACACCTTC
-	TRBJ1-4	TRBV5-1	-	CASSIGQREKLFF	TGCGCCAGCAGCATCGGACAGAGGGAAAAACTGTTTTTT
TRBD2	TRBJ2-5	TRBV28	-	CASRTGLAGVETQYF	TGTGCCAGCAGGACGGGACTAGCGGGAGTTGAGACCCAGTACTTC
TRBD2	TRBJ2-3	TRBV13	-	CASRAKREGPQFSTDTQYF	TGTGCCAGCAGGGCAAAGCGGGAGGGCCCTCAATTTAGCACAGATACGCAGTATTTT
TRBD2	TRBJ2-1	TRBV6-6	-	CASSNAGTRGNEQFF	TGTGCCAGCAGTAACGCCGGGACTAGGGGGAATGAGCAGTTCTTC
-	TRBJ2-3	TRBV6-5	once	CASSYSLSSSTDTQYF	TGTGCCAGCAGTTACTCCTTATCCTCTAGCACAGATACGCAGTATTTT
TRBD1	TRBJ2-7	TRBV28	-	CASAFTGTARNEQYF	TGTGCCAGCGCATTTACAGGGACAGCCCGTAACGAGCAGTACTTC
TRBD1	TRBJ1-1	TRBV2	-	CASSEGRGLTEAFF	TGTGCCAGCAGTGAGGGCAGGGGGTTGACTGAAGCTTTCTTT
TRBD1	TRBJ2-1	TRBV9	once	CASSLRGNEQFF	TGTGCCAGCAGTCTCAGGGGGAATGAGCAGTTCTTC
-	TRBJ2-2	TRBV4-3	-	CASSQDKLASGELFF	TGCGCCAGCAGCCAAGATAAGCTAGCGTCCGGGGAGCTGTTTTTT
-	TRBJ2-7	TRBV7-2	-	CASSQEPLVGEQYF	TGTGCCAGCAGCCAAGAACCCCTTGTGGGCGAGCAGTACTTC
TRBD1	TRBJ1-2	TRBV19	-	CAGRDSNYGYTF	TGTGCCGGAAGGGACAGCAACTATGGCTACACCTTC
-	TRBJ1-4	TRBV9	-	CASSLSGTGNEKLFF	TGTGCCAGCAGCTTATCCGGGACGGGAAATGAAAAACTGTTTTTT
TRBD1	TRBJ2-3	TRBV5-1	-	CASSPDRAGNTQYF	TGCGCCAGCAGCCCGGACAGGGCGGGGAATACGCAGTATTTT
TRBD1	TRBJ2-2	TRBV7-9	-	CASSPTGSFVGELFF	TGTGCCAGCAGCCCGACAGGGAGTTTTGTCGGGGAGCTGTTTTTT